Below are 2 T cell receptor beta chains sequenced from a single sample in a study of blood T cell repertoires in COVID-19. The repertoire was sequenced with immunoSEQ multiplex PCR; TCRdb's copy has only in-frame clones and lacks some. The sample lists approximately 100,000 clones, 80% to 95% occurring once. The specimen sequenced was peripheral blood. The receptor source for this set is a man aged 70-80 years with acute or convalescent COVID-19.

The genes are TRBV5-6 and TRBJ2-3; TRBD1 matches 10 bases. The germline V gene encodes CDR1 SGHDT and CDR2 YYEEEE. The CDR3 runs 17 residues. With 3 bases clipped from V and 4 bases from J, the junction kept 11 bases outside the gene matches. CDR3 sequence (DNA): TGTGCCAGCAGCTGGAGAGCGTCCGGGACAGGGGCAGATACGCAGTATTTT. Protein: CASSWRASGTGADTQYF. Complete variable domain (other parts from reference TRBV5-6 and TRBJ2-3): DAGVTQSPTHLIKTRGQQVTLRCSPKSGHDTVSWYQQALGQGPQFIFQYYEEEERQRGNFPDRFSGHQFPNYSSELNVNALLLGDSALYLCASSWRASGTGADTQYFGPGTRLTVL.

The V gene is TRBV18, the J gene TRBJ1-6, with 8 bases identical to TRBD1. The length of the CDR3 is 16 residues. J was trimmed by 7 bases and V by 6 bases; bases with no gene match: 11. Looked up from germline, CDR1 is KGHSH and CDR2 is LQKENI. CDR3 sequence reads: CASSPSSGGLNSPLHF. CDR3 DNA: TGTGCCAGCTCGCCCTCCTCAGGGGGCCTAAATTCACCCCTCCACTTT.